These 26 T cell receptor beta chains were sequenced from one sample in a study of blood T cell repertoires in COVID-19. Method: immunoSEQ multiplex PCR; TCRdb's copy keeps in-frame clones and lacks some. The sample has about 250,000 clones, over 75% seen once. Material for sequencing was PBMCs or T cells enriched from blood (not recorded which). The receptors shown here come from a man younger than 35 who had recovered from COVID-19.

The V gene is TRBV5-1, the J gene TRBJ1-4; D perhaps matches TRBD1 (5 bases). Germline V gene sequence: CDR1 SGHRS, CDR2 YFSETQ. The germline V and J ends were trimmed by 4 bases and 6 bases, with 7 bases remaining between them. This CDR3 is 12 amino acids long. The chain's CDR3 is CASSDSYEKLFF. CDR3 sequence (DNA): TGCGCCAGCAGCGACAGTTATGAAAAACTGTTTTTT.

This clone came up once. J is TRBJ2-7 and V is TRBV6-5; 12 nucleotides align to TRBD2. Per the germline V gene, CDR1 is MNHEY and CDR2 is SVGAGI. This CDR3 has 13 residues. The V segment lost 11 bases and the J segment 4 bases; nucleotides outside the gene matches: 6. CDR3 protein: CAVLAGGPYEQYF. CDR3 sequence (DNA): TGTGCCGTTCTAGCGGGAGGGCCTTACGAGCAGTACTTC.

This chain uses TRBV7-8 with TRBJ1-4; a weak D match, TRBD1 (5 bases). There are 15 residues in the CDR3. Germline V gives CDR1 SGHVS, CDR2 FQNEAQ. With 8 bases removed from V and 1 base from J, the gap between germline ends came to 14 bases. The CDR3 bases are TGTGCCAGCGGATCGCAAGGGGTAACTAATGAAAAACTGTTTTTT. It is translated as CASGSQGVTNEKLFF.

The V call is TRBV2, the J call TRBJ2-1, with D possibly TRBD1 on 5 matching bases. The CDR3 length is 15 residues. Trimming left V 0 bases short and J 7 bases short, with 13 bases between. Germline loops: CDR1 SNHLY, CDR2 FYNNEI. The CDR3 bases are TGTGCCAGCAGTGAAGCTCAGGGTTTAACAAATGAGCAGTTCTTC. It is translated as CASSEAQGLTNEQFF.

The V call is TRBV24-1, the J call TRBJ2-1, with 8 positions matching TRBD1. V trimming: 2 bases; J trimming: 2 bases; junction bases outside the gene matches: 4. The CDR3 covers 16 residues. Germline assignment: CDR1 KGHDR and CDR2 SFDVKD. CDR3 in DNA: TGTGCCACCAGTGATTCTACAGGGGGGCCCTACAATGAGCAGTTCTTC. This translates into CATSDSTGGPYNEQFF.

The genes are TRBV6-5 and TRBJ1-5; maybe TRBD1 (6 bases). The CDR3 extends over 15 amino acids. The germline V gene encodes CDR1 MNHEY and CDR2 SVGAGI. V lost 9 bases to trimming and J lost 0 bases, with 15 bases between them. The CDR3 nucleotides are TGTGCCAGTAACAGGGATTTAAGTAGCAATCAGCCCCAGCATTTT. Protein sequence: CASNRDLSSNQPQHF.

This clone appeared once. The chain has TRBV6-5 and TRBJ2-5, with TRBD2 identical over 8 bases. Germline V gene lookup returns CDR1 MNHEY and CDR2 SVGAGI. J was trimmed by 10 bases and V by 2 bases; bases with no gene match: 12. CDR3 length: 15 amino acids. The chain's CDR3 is CASSYELADPAIQYF. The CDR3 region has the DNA TGTGCCAGCAGTTACGAACTAGCGGACCCCGCGATCCAGTACTTC.

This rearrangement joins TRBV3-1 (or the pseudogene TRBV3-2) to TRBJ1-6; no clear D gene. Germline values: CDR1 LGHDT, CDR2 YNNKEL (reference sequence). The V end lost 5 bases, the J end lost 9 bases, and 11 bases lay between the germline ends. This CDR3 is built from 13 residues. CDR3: CASSFNFRSPLHF. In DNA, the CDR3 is TGTGCCAGCAGCTTTAATTTTCGTTCACCCCTCCACTTT.

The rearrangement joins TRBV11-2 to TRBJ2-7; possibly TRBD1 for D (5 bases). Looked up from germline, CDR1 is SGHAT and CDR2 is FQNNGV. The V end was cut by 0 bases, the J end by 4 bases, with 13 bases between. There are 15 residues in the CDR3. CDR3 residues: CASSLDVGAVYEQYF. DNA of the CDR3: TGTGCCAGCAGCTTAGATGTTGGGGCCGTTTACGAGCAGTACTTC. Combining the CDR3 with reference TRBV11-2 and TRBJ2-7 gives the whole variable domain EAGVAQSPRYKIIEKRQSVAFWCNPISGHATLYWYQQILGQGPKLLIQFQNNGVVDDSQLPKDRFSAERLKGVDSTLKIQPAKLEDSAVYLCASSLDVGAVYEQYFGPGTRLTVT.

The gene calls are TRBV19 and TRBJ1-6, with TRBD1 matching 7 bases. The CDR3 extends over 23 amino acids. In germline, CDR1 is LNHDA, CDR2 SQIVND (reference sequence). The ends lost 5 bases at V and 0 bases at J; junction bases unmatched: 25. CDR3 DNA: TGTGCCAGTAGTCCCAAGGAAACCCTCCCCTGGACAGGACCTTTCTCCTATAATTCACCCCTCCACTTT. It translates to CASSPKETLPWTGPFSYNSPLHF. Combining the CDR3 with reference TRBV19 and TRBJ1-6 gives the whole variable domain DGGITQSPKYLFRKEGQNVTLSCEQNLNHDAMYWYRQDPGQGLRLIYYSQIVNDFQKGDIAEGYSVSREKKESFPLTVTSAQKNPTAFYLCASSPKETLPWTGPFSYNSPLHFGNGTRLTVT.

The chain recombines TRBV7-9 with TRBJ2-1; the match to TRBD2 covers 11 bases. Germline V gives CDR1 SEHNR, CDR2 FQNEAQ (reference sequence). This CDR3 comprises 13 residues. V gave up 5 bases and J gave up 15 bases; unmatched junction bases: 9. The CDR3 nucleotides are TGTGCCAGCAGCCCCGGGACTAGCGGAGCCACGTTCTTC. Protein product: CASSPGTSGATFF.

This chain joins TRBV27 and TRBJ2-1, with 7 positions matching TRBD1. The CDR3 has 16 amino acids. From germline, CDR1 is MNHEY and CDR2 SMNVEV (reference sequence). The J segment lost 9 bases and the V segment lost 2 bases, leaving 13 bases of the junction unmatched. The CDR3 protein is CASSLLRTGPAAEQFF. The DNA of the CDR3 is TGTGCCAGCAGTTTACTCCGGACAGGTCCGGCGGCTGAGCAGTTCTTC.

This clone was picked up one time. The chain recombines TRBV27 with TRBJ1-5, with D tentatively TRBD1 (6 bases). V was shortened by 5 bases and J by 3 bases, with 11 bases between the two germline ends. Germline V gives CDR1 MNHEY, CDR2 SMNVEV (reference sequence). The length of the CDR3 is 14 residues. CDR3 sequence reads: CASSVDRFNQPQHF. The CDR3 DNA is TGTGCCAGCAGTGTAGACAGGTTCAATCAGCCCCAGCATTTT.

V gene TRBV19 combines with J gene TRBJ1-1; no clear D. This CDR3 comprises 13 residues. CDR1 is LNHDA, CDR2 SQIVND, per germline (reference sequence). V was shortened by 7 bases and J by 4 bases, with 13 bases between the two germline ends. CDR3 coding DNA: TGTGCCAGTACCTCATACCGGGGCACTGAAGCTTTCTTT. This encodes CASTSYRGTEAFF.

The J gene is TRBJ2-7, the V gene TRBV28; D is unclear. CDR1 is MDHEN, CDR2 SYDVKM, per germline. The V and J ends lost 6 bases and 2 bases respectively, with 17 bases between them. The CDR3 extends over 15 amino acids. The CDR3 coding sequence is TGTGCCAGCAGAGGAGCGTTTGACCAGACCTACGAGCAGTACTTC. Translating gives CASRGAFDQTYEQYF.

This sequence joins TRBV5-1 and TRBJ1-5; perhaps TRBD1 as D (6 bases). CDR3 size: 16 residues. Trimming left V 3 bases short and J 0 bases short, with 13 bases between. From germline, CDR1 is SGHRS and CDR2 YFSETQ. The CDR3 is CASSWGTSDSNQPQHF. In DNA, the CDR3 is TGCGCCAGCAGCTGGGGGACATCCGATAGCAATCAGCCCCAGCATTTT.

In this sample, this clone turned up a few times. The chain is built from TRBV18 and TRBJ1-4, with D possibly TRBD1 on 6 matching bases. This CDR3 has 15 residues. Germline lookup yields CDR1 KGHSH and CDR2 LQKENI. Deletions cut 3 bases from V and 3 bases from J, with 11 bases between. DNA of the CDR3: TGTGCCAGCTCACCTCGGGGGGCAGCTAATGAAAAACTGTTTTTT. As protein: CASSPRGAANEKLFF.

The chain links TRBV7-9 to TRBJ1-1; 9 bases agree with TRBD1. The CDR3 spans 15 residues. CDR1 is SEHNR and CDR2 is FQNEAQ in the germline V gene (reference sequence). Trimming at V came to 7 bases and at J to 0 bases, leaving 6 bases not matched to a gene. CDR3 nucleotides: TGTGCCAGCACCCTACAGGGGGCTCTGAACACTGAAGCTTTCTTT. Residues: CASTLQGALNTEAFF.

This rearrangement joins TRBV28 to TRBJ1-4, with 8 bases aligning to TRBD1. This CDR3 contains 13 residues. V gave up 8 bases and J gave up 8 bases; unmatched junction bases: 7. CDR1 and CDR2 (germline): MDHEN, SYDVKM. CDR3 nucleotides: TGTGCCAGCTCCTCGGGACAGGCCGAAAAACTGTTTTTT. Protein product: CASSSGQAEKLFF.

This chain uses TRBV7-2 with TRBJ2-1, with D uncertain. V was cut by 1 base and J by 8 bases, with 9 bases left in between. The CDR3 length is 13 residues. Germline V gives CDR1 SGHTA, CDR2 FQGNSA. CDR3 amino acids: CASSLESPDEQFF. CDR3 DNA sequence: TGTGCCAGCAGCTTAGAGAGCCCTGATGAGCAGTTCTTC.

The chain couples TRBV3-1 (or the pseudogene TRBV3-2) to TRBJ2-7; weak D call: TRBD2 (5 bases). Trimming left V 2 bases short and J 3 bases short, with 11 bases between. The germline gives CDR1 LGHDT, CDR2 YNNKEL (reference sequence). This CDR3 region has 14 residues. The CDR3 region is CASSQLSGVYEQYF. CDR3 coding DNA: TGTGCCAGCAGCCAACTCAGCGGCGTCTACGAGCAGTACTTC.

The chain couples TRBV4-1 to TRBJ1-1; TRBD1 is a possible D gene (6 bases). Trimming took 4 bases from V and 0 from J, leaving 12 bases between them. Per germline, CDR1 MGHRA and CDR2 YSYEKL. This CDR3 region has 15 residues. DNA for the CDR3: TGCGCCAGCAGCCGTCAACAGGGATTGAACACTGAAGCTTTCTTT. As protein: CASSRQQGLNTEAFF.

The CDR3 DNA reads as TGTGCCAGCAGTTACGCGGCTAGCGTCTCCTCCTACGAGCAGTACTTC. This encodes CASSYAASVSSYEQYF. This chain joins TRBV6-5 and TRBJ2-7; weak D call: TRBD2 (6 bases). The CDR3 sequence is 16 residues long. V shed 2 bases and J shed 0 bases, with 14 bases lying between them. Germline assignment: CDR1 MNHEY and CDR2 SVGAGI.

CDR3 protein: CASMGLNLAGQAYNEQFF. The CDR3 DNA follows: TGTGCCAGCATGGGGTTAAACCTAGCGGGCCAAGCGTACAATGAGCAGTTCTTC. The chain is built from TRBV27 and TRBJ2-1; 8 nucleotides agree with TRBD2. Germline lookup yields CDR1 MNHEY and CDR2 SMNVEV (reference sequence). The CDR3 sequence is 18 residues long. V lost 7 bases, J lost 4 bases, and 18 bases stayed unmatched.

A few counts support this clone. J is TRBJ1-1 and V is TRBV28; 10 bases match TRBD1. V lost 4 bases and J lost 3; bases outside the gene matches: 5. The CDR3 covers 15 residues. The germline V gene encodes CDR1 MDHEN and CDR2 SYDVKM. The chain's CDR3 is CASSWTGGSDTEAFF. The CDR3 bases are TGTGCCAGCAGTTGGACAGGGGGTTCTGACACTGAAGCTTTCTTT.

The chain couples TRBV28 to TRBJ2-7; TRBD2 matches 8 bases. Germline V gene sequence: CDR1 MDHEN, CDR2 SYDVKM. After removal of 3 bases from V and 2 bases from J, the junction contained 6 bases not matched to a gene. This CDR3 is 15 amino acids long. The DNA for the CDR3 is TGTGCCAGCAGTTTCAGCGGGAGAACCACCTACGAGCAGTACTTC. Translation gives CASSFSGRTTYEQYF. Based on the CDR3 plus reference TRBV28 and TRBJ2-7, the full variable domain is DVKVTQSSRYLVKRTGEKVFLECVQDMDHENMFWYRQDPGLGLRLIYFSYDVKMKEKGDIPEGYSVSREKKERFSLILESASTNQTSMYLCASSFSGRTTYEQYFGPGTRLTVT.